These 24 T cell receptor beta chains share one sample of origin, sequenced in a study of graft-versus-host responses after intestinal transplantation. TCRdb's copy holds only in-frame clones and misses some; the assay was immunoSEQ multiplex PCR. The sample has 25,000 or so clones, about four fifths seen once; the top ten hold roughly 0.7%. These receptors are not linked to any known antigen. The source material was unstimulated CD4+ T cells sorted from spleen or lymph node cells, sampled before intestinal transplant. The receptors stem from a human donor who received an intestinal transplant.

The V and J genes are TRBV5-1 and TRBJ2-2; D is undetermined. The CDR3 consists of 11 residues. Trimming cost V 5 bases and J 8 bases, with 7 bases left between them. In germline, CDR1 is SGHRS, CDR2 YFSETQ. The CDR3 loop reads CASSEGGELFF. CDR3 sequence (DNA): TGCGCCAGCAGTGAAGGAGGGGAGCTGTTTTTT.

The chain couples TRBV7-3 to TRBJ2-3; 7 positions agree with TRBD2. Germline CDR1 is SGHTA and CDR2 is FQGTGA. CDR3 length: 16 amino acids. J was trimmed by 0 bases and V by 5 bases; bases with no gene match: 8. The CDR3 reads CASSKQLAFSTDTQYF. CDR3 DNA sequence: TGTGCCAGCAGCAAACAACTAGCGTTTAGCACAGATACGCAGTATTTT.

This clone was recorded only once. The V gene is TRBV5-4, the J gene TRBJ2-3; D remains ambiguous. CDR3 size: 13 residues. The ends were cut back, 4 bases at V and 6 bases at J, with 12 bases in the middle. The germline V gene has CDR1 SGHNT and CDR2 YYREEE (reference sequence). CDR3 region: CASSPVYGDTQYF. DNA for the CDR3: TGTGCCAGCAGCCCGGTCTATGGGGATACGCAGTATTTT.

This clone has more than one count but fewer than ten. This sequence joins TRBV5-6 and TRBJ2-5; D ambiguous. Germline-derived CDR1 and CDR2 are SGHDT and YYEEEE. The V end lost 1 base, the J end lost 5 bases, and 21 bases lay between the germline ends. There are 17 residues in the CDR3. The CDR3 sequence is CASSLLRAPKPGETQYF. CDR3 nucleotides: TGTGCCAGCAGCTTGCTTAGGGCTCCCAAGCCGGGTGAGACCCAGTACTTC.

CDR3 loop: CASSPSRQYHEQYF. The CDR3, as DNA: TGTGCCAGCTCACCATCCAGGCAATACCACGAGCAGTACTTC. The rearrangement links TRBV18 to TRBJ2-7; D uncertain. There are 14 residues in the CDR3. Germline lookup yields CDR1 KGHSH and CDR2 LQKENI. The germline V and J ends were trimmed by 2 bases and 5 bases, with 13 bases remaining between them. Full variable domain (outside the CDR3, taken from reference TRBV18 and TRBJ2-7): NAGVMQNPRHLVRRRGQEARLRCSPMKGHSHVYWYRQLPEEGLKFMVYLQKENIIDESGMPKERFSAEFPKEGPSILRIQQVVRGDSAAYFCASSPSRQYHEQYFGPGTRLTVT.

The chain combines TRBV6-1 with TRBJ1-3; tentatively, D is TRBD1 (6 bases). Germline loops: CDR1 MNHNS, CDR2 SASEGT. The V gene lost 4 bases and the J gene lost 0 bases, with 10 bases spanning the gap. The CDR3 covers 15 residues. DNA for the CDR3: TGTGCCAGCAGTGGACAAGGGGGCTCTGGAAACACCATATATTTT. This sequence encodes CASSGQGGSGNTIYF.

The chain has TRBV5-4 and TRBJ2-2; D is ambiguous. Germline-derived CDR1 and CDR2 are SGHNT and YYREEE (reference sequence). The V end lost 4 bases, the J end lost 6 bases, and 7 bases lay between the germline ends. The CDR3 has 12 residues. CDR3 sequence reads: CASSQRAGELFF. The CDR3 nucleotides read TGTGCCAGCAGCCAGAGAGCCGGGGAGCTGTTTTTT. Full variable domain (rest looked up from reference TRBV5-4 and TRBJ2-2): ETGVTQSPTHLIKTRGQQVTLRCSSQSGHNTVSWYQQALGQGPQFIFQYYREEENGRGNFPPRFSGLQFPNYSSELNVNALELDDSALYLCASSQRAGELFFGEGSRLTVL.

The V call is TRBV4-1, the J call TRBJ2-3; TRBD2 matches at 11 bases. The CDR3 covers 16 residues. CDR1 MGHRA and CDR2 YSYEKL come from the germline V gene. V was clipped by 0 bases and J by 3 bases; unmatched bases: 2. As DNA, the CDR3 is TGCGCCAGCAGCCAAGATAGCGGGGGGGTTACAGATACGCAGTATTTT. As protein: CASSQDSGGVTDTQYF.

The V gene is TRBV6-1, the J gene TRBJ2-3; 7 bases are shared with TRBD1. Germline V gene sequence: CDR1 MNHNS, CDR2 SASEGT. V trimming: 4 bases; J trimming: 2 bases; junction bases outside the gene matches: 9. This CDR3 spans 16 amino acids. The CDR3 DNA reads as TGTGCCAGCAGTGCCGCCGGGACAGTATTCACAGATACGCAGTATTTT. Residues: CASSAAGTVFTDTQYF.

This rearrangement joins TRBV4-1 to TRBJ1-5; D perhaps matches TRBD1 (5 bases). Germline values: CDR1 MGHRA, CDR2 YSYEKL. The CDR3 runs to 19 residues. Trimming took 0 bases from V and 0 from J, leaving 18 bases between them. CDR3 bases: TGCGCCAGCAGCCAAGAAGGGGTTGTGGCAGGGCATAGCAATCAGCCCCAGCATTTT. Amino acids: CASSQEGVVAGHSNQPQHF.

The CDR3 bases are TGTGCCAGCAGGGCTAGCGGGGGGTATTCCACAGATACGCAGTATTTT. Protein product: CASRASGGYSTDTQYF. The chain has TRBV2 and TRBJ2-3; 11 nucleotides line up with TRBD2. The V gene's germline CDR1 is SNHLY and CDR2 FYNNEI. The CDR3 runs 16 residues. Trimming took 6 bases from V and 2 from J; bases not matched to a gene: 7.

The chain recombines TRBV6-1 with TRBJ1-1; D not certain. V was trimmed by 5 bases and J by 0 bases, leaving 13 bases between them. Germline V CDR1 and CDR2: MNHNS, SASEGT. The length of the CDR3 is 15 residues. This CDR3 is CASSSLNSLNTEAFF. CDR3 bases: TGTGCCAGCAGTTCCCTCAACAGCCTGAACACTGAAGCTTTCTTT.

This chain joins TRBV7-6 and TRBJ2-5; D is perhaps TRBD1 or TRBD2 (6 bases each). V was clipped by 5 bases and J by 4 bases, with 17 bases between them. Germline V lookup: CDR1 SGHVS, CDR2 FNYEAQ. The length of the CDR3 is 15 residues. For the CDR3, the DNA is TGTGCCAGCAGCACTATAGGGGGGTCCGGAGAGACCCAGTACTTC. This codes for CASSTIGGSGETQYF.

The CDR3 sequence is CASSQTNTGGNGYTF. In nucleotides, the CDR3 is TGTGCCAGCAGTCAAACAAATACAGGGGGTAATGGCTACACCTTC. This chain joins TRBV6-5 and TRBJ1-2, with TRBD1 matching 8 bases. V was clipped by 5 bases and J by 6 bases; unmatched bases: 11. This CDR3 comprises 15 residues. CDR1 is MNHEY and CDR2 is SVGAGI in the germline V gene.

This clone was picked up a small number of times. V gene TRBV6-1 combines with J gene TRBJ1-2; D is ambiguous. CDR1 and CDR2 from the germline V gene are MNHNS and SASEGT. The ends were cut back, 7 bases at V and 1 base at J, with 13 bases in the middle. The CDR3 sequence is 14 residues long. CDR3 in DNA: TGTGCCAGCACCCGATGGAGACTTAACTATGGCTACACCTTC. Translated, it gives CASTRWRLNYGYTF.

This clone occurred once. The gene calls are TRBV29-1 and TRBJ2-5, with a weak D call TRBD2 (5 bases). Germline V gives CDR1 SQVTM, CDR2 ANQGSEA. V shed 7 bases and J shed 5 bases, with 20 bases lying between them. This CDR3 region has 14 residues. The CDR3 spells CSATALLGSETQYF. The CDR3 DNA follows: TGCAGCGCAACCGCCCTTTTAGGGAGCGAGACCCAGTACTTC.

CDR3 residues: CASSDRRDNEAFF. CDR3 sequence (DNA): TGTGCCAGTAGCGATCGCCGGGACAATGAAGCTTTCTTT. V usage is TRBV19 and J usage is TRBJ1-1; a possible D gene is TRBD1 (6 bases). The germline CDR1 and CDR2 sequences are LNHDA and SQIVND (reference sequence). The CDR3 runs to 13 residues. The ends were cut back, 6 bases at V and 7 bases at J, with 15 bases in the middle.

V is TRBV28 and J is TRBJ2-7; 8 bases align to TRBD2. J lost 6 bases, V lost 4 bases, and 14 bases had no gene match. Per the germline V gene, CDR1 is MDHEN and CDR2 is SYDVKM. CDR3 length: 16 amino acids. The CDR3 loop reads CASSSSSLAGWREQYF. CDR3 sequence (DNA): TGTGCCAGCAGTTCTAGTTCCTTAGCGGGATGGCGCGAGCAGTACTTC.

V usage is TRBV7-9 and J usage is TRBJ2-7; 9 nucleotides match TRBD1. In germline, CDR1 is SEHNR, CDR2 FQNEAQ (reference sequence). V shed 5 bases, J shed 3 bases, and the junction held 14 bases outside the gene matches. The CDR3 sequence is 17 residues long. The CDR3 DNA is TGTGCCAGCAGCGCGTATCACCTCCGGGACAGGGACTACGAGCAGTACTTC. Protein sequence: CASSAYHLRDRDYEQYF.

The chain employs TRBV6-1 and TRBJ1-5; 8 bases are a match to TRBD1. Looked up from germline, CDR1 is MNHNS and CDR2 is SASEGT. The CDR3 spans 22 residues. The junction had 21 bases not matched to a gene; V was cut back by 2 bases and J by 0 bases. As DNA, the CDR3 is TGTGCCAGCAGTGAATGGGGGTTCACAGGGGGAGGATACCTCTATAGCAATCAGCCCCAGCATTTT. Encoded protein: CASSEWGFTGGGYLYSNQPQHF.

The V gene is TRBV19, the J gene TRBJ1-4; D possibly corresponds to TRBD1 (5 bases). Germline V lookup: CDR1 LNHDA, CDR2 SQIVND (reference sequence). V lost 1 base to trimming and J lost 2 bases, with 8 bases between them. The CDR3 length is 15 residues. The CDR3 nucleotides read TGTGCCAGTAGTATAGGGGGCACCACTAATGAAAAACTGTTTTTT. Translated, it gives CASSIGGTTNEKLFF.

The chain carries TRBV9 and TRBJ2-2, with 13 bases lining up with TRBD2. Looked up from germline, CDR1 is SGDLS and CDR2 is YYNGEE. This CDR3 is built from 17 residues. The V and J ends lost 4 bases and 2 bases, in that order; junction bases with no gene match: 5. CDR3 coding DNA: TGTGCCAGCAGCAACGGACTAGCGGGAGTCAACACCGGGGAGCTGTTTTTT. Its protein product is CASSNGLAGVNTGELFF. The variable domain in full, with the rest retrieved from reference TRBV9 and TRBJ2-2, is DSGVTQTPKHLITATGQRVTLRCSPRSGDLSVYWYQQSLDQGLQFLIQYYNGEERAKGNILERFSAQQFPDLHSELNLSSLELGDSALYFCASSNGLAGVNTGELFFGEGSRLTVL.

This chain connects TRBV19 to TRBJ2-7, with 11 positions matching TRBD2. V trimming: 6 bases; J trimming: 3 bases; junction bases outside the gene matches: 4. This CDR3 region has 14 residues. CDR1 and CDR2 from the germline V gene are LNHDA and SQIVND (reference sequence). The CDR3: CASSSTSGSYEQYF. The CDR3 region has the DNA TGTGCCAGTAGCAGCACTAGCGGGAGCTACGAGCAGTACTTC.

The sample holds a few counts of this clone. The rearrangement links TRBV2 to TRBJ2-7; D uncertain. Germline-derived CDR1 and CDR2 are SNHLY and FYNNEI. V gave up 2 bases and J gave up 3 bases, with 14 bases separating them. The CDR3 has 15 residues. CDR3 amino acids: CASSETGPSNYEQYF. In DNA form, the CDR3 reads TGTGCCAGCAGTGAAACCGGCCCCTCCAACTACGAGCAGTACTTC.